These 8 T cell receptor beta chains share one sample of origin, sequenced in a study of post-analysis software for immune sequencing data. Their antigens are not known. The study's findings and limits: Higher frequency in patients than in controls was seen for five TRBV segments, with TRBV5-6, TRBV5-1 and TRBV20-1 among them.

The library was made from cDNA and included unique molecular identifiers. One entry per CDR3 protein, called by TCRdb with MiXCR from the PCR reads. The table lists a few hundred thousand distinct CDR3 sequences, over 30% of them singletons, with roughly 8.2% in the top ten. The specimen was blood. The receptor source for this set is a girl aged 2-10 years with multiple sclerosis.

This clonotype has just a few counts. The V gene is TRBV10-3, the J gene TRBJ2-7; tentatively, D is TRBD1 (7 bases). This CDR3 region has 15 residues. Germline CDR1 reads ENHRY; CDR2 reads SYGVKD. The germline V and J ends were trimmed by 7 bases and 7 bases, with 23 bases remaining between them. The CDR3, as DNA: TGTGCCATCACTAGGGGGACTGGGACAGCCGATGAGCAGTACTTC. It is translated as CAITRGTGTADEQYF.

This chain joins TRBV12-3 or TRBV12-4 and TRBJ2-7; TRBD1 aligns across 9 bases. The CDR3 covers 14 residues. V lost 3 bases, J lost 6 bases, and 6 bases stayed unmatched. The CDR3 loop is CASSFSGQGGEQYF. The CDR3 DNA is TGTGCCAGCAGTTTTTCGGGACAGGGAGGCGAGCAGTACTTC.

The chain joins TRBV20-1 to TRBJ1-2; 11 positions agree with TRBD1. This CDR3 has 20 amino acids. The V gene end was trimmed by 5 bases and the J gene end by 4 bases; junction bases not matched to a gene: 24. Germline values: CDR1 DFQATT, CDR2 SNEGSKA (reference sequence). The DNA of the CDR3 is TGCAGTGCTCGCGAATTTAGGACAGGGGGCCGGACAGGGTTCGCCTATGGCTACACCTTC. Translated: CSAREFRTGGRTGFAYGYTF.

In its sample, this clonotype was seen many times. The chain joins TRBV4-3 to TRBJ2-5; D possibly uses TRBD1 or TRBD2 (5 bases each). V was pared by 2 bases and J by 5 bases, with 12 bases between. Germline V gives CDR1 LGHNA, CDR2 YSLEER. CDR3 length equals 14 residues. The CDR3 sequence: CASSQNSRGETQYF. The DNA of the CDR3 is TGCGCCAGCAGCCAAAACAGCCGGGGCGAGACCCAGTACTTC.

There are a few counts of this clonotype. The chain carries TRBV5-1 and TRBJ1-1, with D unresolved. The CDR3 runs 13 residues. Trimming cost V 5 bases and J 2 bases, with 10 bases left between them. Looked up from germline, CDR1 is SGHRS and CDR2 is YFSETQ. The DNA for the CDR3 is TGCGCCAGCAGGGGGTGGGAAAACACTGAAGCTTTCTTT. It codes for CASRGWENTEAFF.

The V gene is TRBV20-1, the J gene TRBJ2-4; a possible D gene is TRBD2 (5 bases). The CDR3 extends over 11 amino acids. Trimming took 3 bases from V and 13 from J, leaving 13 bases between them. Germline V gene data show CDR1 as DFQATT and CDR2 as SNEGSKA (reference sequence). The CDR3 coding sequence is TGCAGTGCTAGTATTGGGAGCCAGCAGTACTTC. It yields the protein CSASIGSQQYF.

The chain combines TRBV6-2 or TRBV6-3 with TRBJ2-1; 11 positions agree with TRBD2. CDR1 and CDR2 (germline): MNHEY, SVGEGT. CDR3 length: 19 residues. The junction had 16 bases not matched to a gene; V was cut back by 2 bases and J by 7 bases. This chain's CDR3 is CASSYELAGASGGSNEQFF. Here the CDR3 DNA reads TGTGCCAGCAGTTACGAACTAGCGGGAGCGTCTGGGGGATCTAATGAGCAGTTCTTC.

The V and J genes are TRBV20-1 and TRBJ2-1, with TRBD2 matching over 11 bases. V lost 8 bases, J lost 4 bases, and 10 bases stayed unmatched. The length of the CDR3 is 15 residues. The germline gives CDR1 DFQATT, CDR2 SNEGSKA (reference sequence). In DNA, the CDR3 is TGCAGTTCGAACCCGGGACTAGCGGAATACAATGAGCAGTTCTTC. Translated: CSSNPGLAEYNEQFF.